Sequencing of this T cell receptor (beta chain) was carried out in a study of CD8+CD57+ T cells in acquired aplastic anemia. To note about this clonotype: The conserved final phenylalanine or tryptophan is absent from the CDR3, which likely points to a read error.

Genomic DNA templated the TCR beta VDJ and CDR3 profiling. Using its own MiXCR run on the reads, TCRdb lists one record per CDR3 protein. The data hold some 170,000 distinct CDR3 sequences, with more than 45% observed a single time. Patients selected for sequencing had displayed CD8+CD57+ cell expansion by flow cytometry. The sample taken for sequencing was sorted CD4+, CD8+, or CD8+CD57+ T cells (not recorded which) from PBMCs. This TCR came from a human donor with aplastic anemia.

The CDR3 region has the DNA TGTGCCAGCAGTTTGGGTGAGACCCAGTACCTC. It yields the protein CASSLGETQYL. This chain connects TRBV27 to TRBJ2-5; D uncertain. V lost 3 bases and J lost 5, with 4 bases in between. Germline CDR1 and CDR2: MNHEY and SMNVEV (reference sequence). The CDR3 contains 11 residues.